These T cell receptor beta chains were read from a single sample in a study of blood T cell repertoires in COVID-19. Some clones are missing from TCRdb's copy, which holds only in-frame ones; the method was immunoSEQ multiplex PCR. The sample comprises fewer than 70,000 clones, roughly 83% of which are singletons, and 8.5% to 10% rests with the top ten. The sequenced sample consisted of peripheral blood. These receptors were taken from a man in his fifties or sixties with active COVID-19. CDR3s include the opening cysteine and the closing phenylalanine or tryptophan.

v_call	j_call	cdr3_aa
TRBV11-1	TRBJ2-7	CASSLGRQSEQYF
TRBV7-2	TRBJ1-1	CASVQGVAYTEAFF
TRBV18	TRBJ2-7	CASSPYRDSYEQYF
TRBV30	TRBJ2-7	CAWRPPGDRSYEQYF
TRBV7-9	TRBJ2-5	CASSTPGLAGGKTQYF
TRBV4-1	TRBJ1-1	CASSLGRGRNTEAFF
TRBV5-6	TRBJ1-5	CASSSGDKNQPQHF
TRBV7-9	TRBJ1-1	CAVSQGRSVPGTEAFF
TRBV5-5	TRBJ2-5	CASSSYRQGGETQYF
TRBV11-3	TRBJ2-5	CASSLGGPYRGLGQETQYF
TRBV2	TRBJ2-1	CASSRGGGDSGNEQFF
TRBV4-3	TRBJ2-1	CASSQVGGYYNEQFF
TRBV2	TRBJ2-3	CASSLDTGDTQYF
TRBV14	TRBJ2-1	CASSQEASGIQQFF
TRBV3-1/TRBV3-2	TRBJ1-2	CASSGPGQGVYGYTF
TRBV7-2	TRBJ1-3	CASSRDSLSGNTIYF
TRBV7-2	TRBJ2-5	CASARGQETQYF
TRBV7-2	TRBJ2-7	CASSLRKGIGYEQYF
TRBV6-5	TRBJ1-2	CASSYSGGDGYTF
TRBV4-1	TRBJ1-2	CASSQEPRVAWTSDYGYTF
TRBV18	TRBJ1-1	CASSGQANTEAFF
TRBV5-1	TRBJ1-1	CASSLQGGNTEAFF
TRBV7-2	TRBJ2-5	CASSLGQLLETQYF
TRBV7-8	TRBJ2-7	CASSFAKPYEQYF
TRBV9	TRBJ2-1	CASSVVGRGRPDEQFF
TRBV19	TRBJ2-1	CASSALGEQFF
TRBV18	TRBJ2-7	CASSPTASSSYEQYF
TRBV2	TRBJ1-1	CASSEPAFRGNTEAFF
TRBV6-1	TRBJ1-3	CASSEVPPAAGIYF
TRBV7-2	TRBJ2-1	CASSQRGVGYNEQFF
TRBV11-2	TRBJ2-5	CASSPGHSQETQYF
TRBV6-5	TRBJ1-1	CASRSLDLKAFF